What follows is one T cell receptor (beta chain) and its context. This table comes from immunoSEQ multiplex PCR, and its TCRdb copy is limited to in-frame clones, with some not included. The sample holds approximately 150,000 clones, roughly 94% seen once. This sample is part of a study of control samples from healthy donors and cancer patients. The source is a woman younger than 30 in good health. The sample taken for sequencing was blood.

In nucleotides, the CDR3 is TGCGCCAGCGGGCGACTAGCGGGGGGACACACCTACGAGCAGTACTTC. Its protein product is CASGRLAGGHTYEQYF. The chain carries TRBV23-1 and TRBJ2-7, with 13 nucleotides matching TRBD2. TRBV23-1 is given ORF status, its function remaining uncertain. CDR3 length: 16 residues. After removal of 8 bases from V and 2 bases from J, the junction contained 9 bases not matched to a gene.